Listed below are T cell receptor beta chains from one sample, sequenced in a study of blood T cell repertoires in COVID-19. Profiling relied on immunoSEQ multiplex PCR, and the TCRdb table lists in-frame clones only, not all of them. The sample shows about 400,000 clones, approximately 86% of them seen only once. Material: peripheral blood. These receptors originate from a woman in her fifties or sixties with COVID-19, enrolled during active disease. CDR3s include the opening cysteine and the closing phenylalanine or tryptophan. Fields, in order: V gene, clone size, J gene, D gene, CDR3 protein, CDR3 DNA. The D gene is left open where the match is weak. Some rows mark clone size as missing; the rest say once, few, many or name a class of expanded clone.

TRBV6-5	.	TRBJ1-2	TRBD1	CASSSRDRDGYTF	TGTGCCAGCAGTTCAAGAGACAGGGACGGCTACACCTTC
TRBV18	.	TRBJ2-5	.	CASSPVGQGSWETQYF	TGTGCCAGCTCACCAGTCGGGCAGGGTAGTTGGGAGACCCAGTACTTC
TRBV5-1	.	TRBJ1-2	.	CASSFLTGFNYGYTF	TGCGCCAGCAGCTTTCTGACAGGCTTCAACTATGGCTACACCTTC
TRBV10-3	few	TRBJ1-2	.	CASTATNSYGYTF	TGTGCCAGTACCGCGACTAACAGCTATGGCTACACCTTC
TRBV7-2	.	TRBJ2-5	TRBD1	CASSLDRARETQYF	TGTGCCAGCAGCTTGGACAGGGCCCGAGAGACCCAGTACTTC
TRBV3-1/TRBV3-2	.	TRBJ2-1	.	CASSSRASPSYNEQFF	TGTGCCAGCAGCTCGCGGGCCTCCCCCTCCTACAATGAGCAGTTCTTC
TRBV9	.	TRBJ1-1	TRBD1	CASSYRDSVLNTEAFF	TGTGCCAGCAGCTACCGGGACAGCGTTCTGAACACTGAAGCTTTCTTT
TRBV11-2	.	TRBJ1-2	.	CASSLQGTYYGYTF	TGTGCCAGCAGCCTACAGGGAACCTACTATGGCTACACCTTC
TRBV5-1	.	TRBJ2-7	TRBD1	CASSPEGQGALSYEQYF	TGCGCCAGCAGCCCGGAGGGACAGGGGGCCCTAAGTTACGAGCAGTACTTC
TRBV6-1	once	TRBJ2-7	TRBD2	CASSEARRGETYEQYF	TGTGCCAGCAGTGAAGCGAGGCGGGGGGAAACCTACGAGCAGTACTTC
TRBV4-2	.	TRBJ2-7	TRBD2	CASSPTSGRTYEQYF	TGTGCCAGCAGTCCGACTAGCGGGCGCACCTACGAGCAGTACTTC
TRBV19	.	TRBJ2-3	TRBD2	CASSATGLAGGVGSDTQYF	TGTGCCAGTTCTGCCACCGGACTAGCGGGGGGGGTTGGGTCAGATACGCAGTATTTT
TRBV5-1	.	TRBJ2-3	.	CASSLEWGDTQYF	TGCGCCAGCAGCTTGGAGTGGGGCGATACGCAGTATTTT
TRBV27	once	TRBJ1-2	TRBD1	CASSQWTGVIHGYTF	TGTGCCAGCAGCCAATGGACAGGGGTTATTCATGGCTACACCTTC
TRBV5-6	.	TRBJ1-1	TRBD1	CASSYLGDRGLGTEAFF	TGTGCCAGCAGCTACCTTGGGGACAGGGGGCTCGGAACTGAAGCTTTCTTT
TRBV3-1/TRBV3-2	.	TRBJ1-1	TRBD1	CASSQVRDRGYPEAFF	TGTGCCAGCAGCCAAGTGAGGGACAGGGGTTACCCTGAAGCTTTCTTT
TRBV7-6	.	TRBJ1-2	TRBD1	CASSLDGQGRGGYTF	TGTGCCAGCAGCTTAGATGGACAGGGTCGGGGCGGCTACACCTTC
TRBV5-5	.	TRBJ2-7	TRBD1	CASSFRQGAYEQYF	TGTGCCAGCAGCTTCAGACAGGGGGCCTACGAGCAGTACTTC
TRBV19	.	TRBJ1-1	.	CPSSISGGGLTEAFF	TGTCCCAGTAGCATTTCCGGGGGGGGGCTCACTGAAGCTTTCTTT
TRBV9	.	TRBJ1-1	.	CASSAGLNTEAFF	TGTGCCAGCAGCGCAGGGTTGAACACTGAAGCTTTCTTT
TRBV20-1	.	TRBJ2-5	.	CSATIWETQYF	TGCAGTGCGACTATTTGGGAGACCCAGTACTTC
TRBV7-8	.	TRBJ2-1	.	CASSLGLDTPDEQFF	TGTGCCAGCAGCTTAGGACTAGATACTCCCGATGAGCAGTTCTTC
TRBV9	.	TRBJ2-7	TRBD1	CASSVAGQGNEQYF	TGTGCCAGCAGCGTAGCCGGACAGGGTAACGAGCAGTACTTC
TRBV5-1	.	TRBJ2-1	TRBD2	CASSSGTSYNEQFF	TGCGCCAGCAGCTCCGGGACTAGCTACAATGAGCAGTTCTTC
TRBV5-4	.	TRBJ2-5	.	CASSQGLIQETQYF	TGTGCCAGCAGCCAAGGACTTATCCAAGAGACCCAGTACTTC
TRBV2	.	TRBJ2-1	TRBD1	CASSHPPDRGAYNEQFF	TGTGCCAGCAGCCACCCTCCCGACAGGGGGGCCTACAATGAGCAGTTCTTC
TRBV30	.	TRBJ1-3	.	CAWSGGLFGSGNTIYF	TGTGCCTGGAGTGGGGGACTCTTCGGCTCTGGAAACACCATATATTTT
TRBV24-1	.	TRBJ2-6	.	CATSDGGQGANVLTF	TGTGCCACCAGTGACGGGGGACAGGGGGCCAACGTCCTGACTTTC
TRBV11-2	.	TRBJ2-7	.	CASSPPRTPSYEQYF	TGTGCCAGCAGCCCGCCCCGAACTCCCTCCTACGAGCAGTACTTC
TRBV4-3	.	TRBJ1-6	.	CASRSGVLGSPLHF	TGCGCCAGCAGATCCGGGGTATTGGGATCACCCCTCCACTTT
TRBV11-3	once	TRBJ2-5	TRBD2	CASSLGTSGAAWQETQYF	TGTGCCAGCAGCCTCGGGACTAGCGGGGCTGCCTGGCAAGAGACCCAGTACTTC
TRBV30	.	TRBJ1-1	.	CAWRLGGATEAFF	TGTGCCTGGCGATTGGGTGGGGCCACTGAAGCTTTCTTT
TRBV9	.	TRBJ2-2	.	CASSVHSGGAGELFF	TGTGCCAGCAGCGTCCACAGCGGAGGCGCCGGGGAGCTGTTTTTT
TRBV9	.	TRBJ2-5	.	CASSSRGGRETQYF	TGTGCCAGCAGCTCAAGGGGGGGCCGGGAGACCCAGTACTTC
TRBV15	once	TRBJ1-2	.	CATSTQNQEGRPTGYGYTF	TGTGCCACCAGCACACAAAATCAGGAGGGGCGTCCGACGGGCTATGGCTACACCTTC
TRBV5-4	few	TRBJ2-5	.	CASSLDGGRKTQYF	TGTGCCAGCAGCTTGGACGGGGGGCGTAAGACCCAGTACTTC
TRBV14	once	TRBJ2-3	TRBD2	CASSQDLVLAGAPTDTQYF	TGTGCCAGCAGCCAAGATCTTGTACTAGCGGGGGCCCCCACAGATACGCAGTATTTT
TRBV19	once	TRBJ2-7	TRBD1	CASSRGPAYEQYF	TGTGCCAGTTCCAGGGGGCCTGCCTACGAGCAGTACTTC
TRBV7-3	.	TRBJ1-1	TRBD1	CASSLSGQGKGAFF	TGTGCCAGCAGCTTAAGCGGACAGGGCAAAGGGGCTTTCTTT
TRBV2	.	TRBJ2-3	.	CASSGTSGTDTQYF	TGTGCCAGCAGTGGGACATCGGGCACAGATACGCAGTATTTT
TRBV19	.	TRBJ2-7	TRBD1	CASSMQGAVYEQYF	TGTGCCAGTAGTATGCAGGGGGCTGTCTACGAGCAGTACTTC
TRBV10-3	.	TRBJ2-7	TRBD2	CASGGVSSYEQYF	TGTGCCTCGGGAGGGGTGAGCTCCTACGAGCAGTACTTC